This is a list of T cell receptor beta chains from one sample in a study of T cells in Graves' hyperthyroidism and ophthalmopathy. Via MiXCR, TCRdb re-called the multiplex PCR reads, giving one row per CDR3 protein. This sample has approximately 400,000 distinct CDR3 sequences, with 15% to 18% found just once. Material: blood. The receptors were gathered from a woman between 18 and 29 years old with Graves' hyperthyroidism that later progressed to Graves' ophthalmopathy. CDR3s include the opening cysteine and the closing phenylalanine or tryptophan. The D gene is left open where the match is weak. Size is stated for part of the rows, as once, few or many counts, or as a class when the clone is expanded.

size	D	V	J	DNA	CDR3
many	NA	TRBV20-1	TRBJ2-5	TGCAGTGCTAGGTGGGGTTTGGAGACCCAGTACTTC	CSARWGLETQYF
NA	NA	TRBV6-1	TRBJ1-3	TGTGCCACCGGACGTGATCAGGGAAACACCATATATTTT	CATGRDQGNTIYF
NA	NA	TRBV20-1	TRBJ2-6	TGCAGTGCTTACCGGGATCGCGCTATAACCTCTGGGGCCAACGTCCTGACTTTC	CSAYRDRAITSGANVLTF
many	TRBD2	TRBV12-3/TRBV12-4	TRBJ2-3	TGTGCCAGCAGTTTAGGACTAGCGGGAGGGCTTACTTCAGATACGCAGTATTTT	CASSLGLAGGLTSDTQYF
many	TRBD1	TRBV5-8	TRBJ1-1	TGTGCCAGCAGCTTAGACAGGGGGCAAACTGAAGCTTTCTTT	CASSLDRGQTEAFF
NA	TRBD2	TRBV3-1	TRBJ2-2	TGTGCCAGCAGCCAAGAGACTAGCATAAGCACCGGGGAGCTGTTTTTT	CASSQETSISTGELFF
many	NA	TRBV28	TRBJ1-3	TGTGCCAGCCGAGGGAATGGAAACACCATATATTTT	CASRGNGNTIYF
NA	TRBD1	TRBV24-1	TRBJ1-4	TGTGCCACCAGTGAGGGCGGACAGGGATCGCGTAATGAAAAACTGTTTTTT	CATSEGGQGSRNEKLFF
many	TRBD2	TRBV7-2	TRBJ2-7	TGTGCCAGCAGCTTGAGGGGCGGGAGGGCAAACTACGAGCAGTACTTC	CASSLRGGRANYEQYF
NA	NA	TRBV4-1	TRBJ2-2	TGCGCCAGCAGCCAAGTATTCTCCCCGGGCCCGAACACCGGGGGGCTGTTTTTT	CASSQVFSPGPNTGGLFF
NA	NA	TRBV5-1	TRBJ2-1	TGCGCCAGCAGACACTCCGGTCCCAGTTATGAGCAGTTCTTC	CASRHSGPSYEQFF
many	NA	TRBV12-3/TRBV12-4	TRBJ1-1	TGTGCCAGCAGTTTAGCTAAGAACACTGAAGCTTTCTTT	CASSLAKNTEAFF
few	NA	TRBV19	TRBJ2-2	TGTGCCAGTAGTATAGACAGGGTCAGCGGGGAGCTGTTTTTT	CASSIDRVSGELFF
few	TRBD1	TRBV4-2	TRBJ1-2	TGTGCCAGCAGCCAAGATCCCCAGGGGGCCAGCTATGGCTACACCTTC	CASSQDPQGASYGYTF
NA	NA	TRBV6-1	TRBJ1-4	TGTGCCAGCAGTGGGGCCTGGGGTACGACTAATGAAAAACTGTTTTTT	CASSGAWGTTNEKLFF
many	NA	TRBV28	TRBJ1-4	TGTGCCAGCAGAAGTGGGGCTAATGAAAAACTGTTTTTT	CASRSGANEKLFF
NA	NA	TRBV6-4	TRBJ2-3	TGTGCCAGCAGCCACTCACAGGGATCCACAGATACGCAGTATTTT	CASSHSQGSTDTQYF
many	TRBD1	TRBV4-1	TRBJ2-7	TGCGCCAGCAGCCAAACACAGGGGAGCTCCTACGAGCAGTACTTC	CASSQTQGSSYEQYF
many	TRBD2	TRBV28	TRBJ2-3	TGTGCCAGCAGTTTTAGAGCGGGGGACACAGATACGCAGTATTTT	CASSFRAGDTDTQYF
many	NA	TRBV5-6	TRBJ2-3	TGTGCCAGCAGCCTCCTCCTTGTAACAGATACGCAGTATTTT	CASSLLLVTDTQYF
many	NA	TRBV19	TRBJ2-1	TGTGCCAGTAGCCTCTCATTCACCCCGTCAAATGAGCAGTTCTTC	CASSLSFTPSNEQFF
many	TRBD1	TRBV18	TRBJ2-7	TGTGCCAGCTCACTTACCGGGACAGGGAAAAACGAGCAGTACTTC	CASSLTGTGKNEQYF
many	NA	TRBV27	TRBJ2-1	TGTGCCAGCAGTCGGCCCCTAGGGAGCTCCTACAATGAGCAGTTCTTC	CASSRPLGSSYNEQFF
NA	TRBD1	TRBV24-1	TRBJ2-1	TGTGCCACCAGTGAGACCCCCGGGACAGGGAGGAACTACAATGAGCAGTTCTTC	CATSETPGTGRNYNEQFF
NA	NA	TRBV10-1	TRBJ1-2	TGCGCCGGCAGTGAGTCGCTGGGAATGGGCTACACCTTC	CAGSESLGMGYTF
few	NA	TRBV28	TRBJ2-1	TGTGCCAGCAGTTCACTAGTCCGCGGCTCCTACAATGAGCAGTTCTTC	CASSSLVRGSYNEQFF
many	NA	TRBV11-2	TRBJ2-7	TGTGCCAGCAGCTCCCTCAGGGGACTGGACTACGAGCAGTACTTC	CASSSLRGLDYEQYF
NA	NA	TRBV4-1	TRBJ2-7	TGCGCCAGCAGCCATCTTAGTTCGGACAGTCCCTACTCCTACGAGCAGTACTTC	CASSHLSSDSPYSYEQYF
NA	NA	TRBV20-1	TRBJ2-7	TGCAGTGCTAGTAGGGACTACGAGCAGTACTTC	CSASRDYEQYF
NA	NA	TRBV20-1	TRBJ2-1	TGCAGTGCTAGAGATCCTGGGTTTAAGACTAGAAAGGTAATTGGCTCCTACAATGAGCAGTTCTTC	CSARDPGFKTRKVIGSYNEQFF